The 27 T cell receptor beta chains reported below all come from one sample, sequenced in a study of T cell changes during pregnancy in multiple sclerosis. Here immunoSEQ multiplex PCR was the method, and the copy in TCRdb shows in-frame clones only, minus some. The sample carries tens of thousands of clones, about nine tenths recorded once. The sample consisted of peripheral blood, taken in the second trimester of pregnancy. These receptor sequences come from a female donor in good health, enrolled as a control in a pregnancy study.

The sample holds one count of this clone. The gene calls are TRBV6-5 and TRBJ1-5; 9 positions match TRBD1. The CDR3 spans 14 residues. Germline V gene lookup returns CDR1 MNHEY and CDR2 SVGAGI. V lost 6 bases to trimming and J lost 6 bases; unmatched junction nucleotides: 6. The CDR3 sequence: CASRTGGEGQPQHF. The CDR3 DNA reads as TGTGCCAGCAGGACAGGGGGGGAAGGTCAGCCCCAGCATTTT.

The chain recombines TRBV2 with TRBJ2-1; 9 bases match TRBD1. Germline CDR1 reads SNHLY; CDR2 reads FYNNEI. The CDR3 runs 16 residues. V trimming: 6 bases; J trimming: 8 bases; junction bases outside the gene matches: 14. CDR3 sequence (DNA): TGTGCCAGCAGCCAGACCGGGACAGGGAGGATAGATGAGCAGTTCTTC. This sequence encodes CASSQTGTGRIDEQFF.

J is TRBJ2-5 and V is TRBV7-9, with D perhaps TRBD1 (6 bases). The CDR3 contains 16 residues. The germline V gene has CDR1 SEHNR and CDR2 FQNEAQ (reference sequence). The germline V and J ends were trimmed by 1 base and 0 bases, with 12 bases remaining between them. The CDR3 sequence: CASSLGGGPHQETQYF. CDR3 coding DNA: TGTGCCAGCAGCTTAGGTGGGGGCCCCCACCAAGAGACCCAGTACTTC.

V and J are TRBV9 and TRBJ2-3; D ambiguous. Germline values: CDR1 SGDLS, CDR2 YYNGEE. V was trimmed by 2 bases and J by 2 bases, leaving 6 bases between them. This CDR3 spans 13 amino acids. CDR3: CASSVDFTDTQYF. CDR3 DNA sequence: TGTGCCAGCAGCGTCGACTTCACAGATACGCAGTATTTT.

In regard to this clone: Within the sample, other DNA sequences also encode this same CDR3. The gene calls are TRBV6-6 and TRBJ2-1, with 11 positions matching TRBD2. V gave up 3 bases and J gave up 6 bases; unmatched junction bases: 7. Germline CDR1 reads MNHNY; CDR2 reads SVGAGI (reference sequence). The CDR3 length is 16 residues. CDR3 sequence (DNA): TGTGCCAGCAGTTATGGTTTAGCGGGGGGGGGCAATGAGCAGTTCTTC. Protein sequence: CASSYGLAGGGNEQFF.

The chain combines TRBV28 with TRBJ1-5; no reliable D call. V was cut by 5 bases and J by 4 bases, with 9 bases left in between. The germline V gene has CDR1 MDHEN and CDR2 SYDVKM. The CDR3 is made up of 13 amino acids. The CDR3 DNA reads TGTGCCAGCAGTAAACCGGGGAATCAGCCCCAGCATTTT. Amino acids: CASSKPGNQPQHF.

CDR3 sequence reads: CASSIPRAGGETQYF. CDR3 nucleotide sequence: TGTGCCAGTAGTATCCCGAGGGCGGGAGGAGAGACCCAGTACTTC. This chain connects TRBV19 to TRBJ2-5, with TRBD2 matching 8 bases. CDR1 and CDR2 from the germline V gene are LNHDA and SQIVND (reference sequence). Germline trimming cut 3 bases from V and 4 bases from J; bases unmatched to any gene: 7. The CDR3 is made up of 15 amino acids.

The rearrangement joins TRBV6-4 to TRBJ2-2; D is perhaps TRBD1 (6 bases). The CDR3 sequence is 14 residues long. Germline CDR1 reads MRHNA; CDR2 reads SNTAGT. V lost 0 bases and J lost 6, with 8 bases in between. CDR3 residues: CASSDSGASGELFF. The DNA for the CDR3 is TGTGCCAGCAGTGACTCGGGGGCTTCCGGGGAGCTGTTTTTT.

The chain carries TRBV6-5 and TRBJ2-7; TRBD2 matches 8 bases. The junction had 12 bases not matched to a gene; V was cut back by 6 bases and J by 5 bases. There are 15 residues in the CDR3. Germline V lookup: CDR1 MNHEY, CDR2 SVGAGI. The CDR3 loop reads CASRSLIAGKDEQYF. CDR3 sequence (DNA): TGTGCCAGCAGATCCCTTATAGCGGGAAAGGACGAGCAGTACTTC.

CDR3 loop: CASSPRGGFGNTIYF. Here the CDR3 DNA reads TGTGCCAGCAGTCCCCGCGGGGGGTTTGGAAACACCATATATTTT. The chain has TRBV28 and TRBJ1-3; D is perhaps TRBD1 (5 bases). Per germline, CDR1 MDHEN and CDR2 SYDVKM. This CDR3 region has 15 residues. V lost 5 bases and J 3 bases, leaving 14 bases between the germline ends.

The V gene is TRBV5-1, the J gene TRBJ2-5; TRBD2 aligns across 7 bases. With 2 bases clipped from V and 5 bases from J, the junction kept 9 bases outside the gene matches. Per the germline V gene, CDR1 is SGHRS and CDR2 is YFSETQ. This CDR3 is 15 amino acids long. CDR3 coding DNA: TGCGCCAGCAGCTTACAAGCGGGGTCCCGTGAGACCCAGTACTTC. Encoded protein: CASSLQAGSRETQYF. The full variable domain, with the rest looked up from reference TRBV5-1 and TRBJ2-5, is KAGVTQTPRYLIKTRGQQVTLSCSPISGHRSVSWYQQTPGQGLQFLFEYFSETQRNKGNFPGRFSGRQFSNSRSEMNVSTLELGDSALYLCASSLQAGSRETQYFGPGTRLLVL.

The chain uses TRBV7-3 and TRBJ2-6; tentative D call: TRBD1 (5 bases). Germline V gene lookup returns CDR1 SGHTA and CDR2 FQGTGA. The CDR3 runs to 15 residues. The V end lost 2 bases, the J end lost 2 bases, and 7 bases lay between the germline ends. The CDR3 coding sequence is TGTGCCAGCAGCTTAGCGACAGCTGGGGCCAACGTCCTGACTTTC. It yields the protein CASSLATAGANVLTF.

J is TRBJ1-2 and V is TRBV27, with D possibly matching TRBD1 (5 bases). With 5 bases removed from V and 3 bases from J, the gap between germline ends came to 13 bases. Germline V gene sequence: CDR1 MNHEY, CDR2 SMNVEV (reference sequence). The CDR3 has 14 amino acids. The CDR3 bases are TGTGCCAGCAGTGACGCGGGGGGGTACTATGGCTACACCTTC. Translation gives CASSDAGGYYGYTF.

This clone appeared once. The gene calls are TRBV7-9 and TRBJ2-3, with 7 bases identical to TRBD2. Germline V gene sequence: CDR1 SEHNR, CDR2 FQNEAQ (reference sequence). This CDR3 has 15 residues. With V trimmed by 5 bases and J by 4 bases, 9 bases remained unmatched. This chain's CDR3 is CASSQRDYGADTQYF. The CDR3 nucleotides read TGTGCCAGCAGCCAGCGGGACTACGGGGCAGATACGCAGTATTTT.

This clone was seen a few times. The chain recombines TRBV5-6 with TRBJ2-7; tentatively, D is TRBD2 (6 bases). The CDR3 covers 17 residues. Deletions cut 0 bases from V and 5 bases from J, with 21 bases between. Germline V lookup: CDR1 SGHDT, CDR2 YYEEEE. CDR3 loop: CASSLAHASGWNHEQYF. In DNA form, the CDR3 reads TGTGCCAGCAGCTTGGCCCATGCGAGCGGGTGGAACCACGAGCAGTACTTC.

The gene calls are TRBV4-2 and TRBJ2-3; a possible D gene is TRBD1 (6 bases). This CDR3 spans 16 amino acids. Per germline, CDR1 LGHNA and CDR2 YNFKEQ. V was trimmed by 3 bases and J by 3 bases, leaving 16 bases between them. This CDR3 reads CASSHENLGGTDTQYF. The CDR3 DNA sequence: TGTGCCAGCAGCCACGAAAACTTAGGGGGAACAGATACGCAGTATTTT.

This chain uses TRBV27 with TRBJ2-7, with 10 positions matching TRBD1. Losses at the gene ends were 2 bases for V and 3 bases for J; bases not matched to a gene: 4. Germline assignment: CDR1 MNHEY and CDR2 SMNVEV (reference sequence). The CDR3 is 15 residues long. DNA for the CDR3: TGTGCCAGCAGTTTAAGGGGGACAGGGGTCTACGAGCAGTACTTC. Encoded protein: CASSLRGTGVYEQYF.

This sequence joins TRBV27 and TRBJ2-5, with TRBD2 matching over 11 bases. CDR3 length: 15 residues. Germline CDR1 MNHEY, CDR2 SMNVEV (reference sequence). Trimming at V came to 3 bases and at J to 1 base, leaving 1 base not matched to a gene. CDR3 bases: TGTGCCAGCAGTTTTCTAGCGGGAGGCCAAGAGACCCAGTACTTC. Translated: CASSFLAGGQETQYF.

V is TRBV19 and J is TRBJ1-3, with a tentative D call TRBD1 (5 bases). This CDR3 contains 16 residues. The germline gives CDR1 LNHDA, CDR2 SQIVND (reference sequence). V was cut by 9 bases and J by 0 bases, with 18 bases left in between. This CDR3 is CASQLQQAISGNTIYF. As DNA, the CDR3 is TGTGCCAGCCAACTTCAACAGGCCATCTCTGGAAACACCATATATTTT.

In this sample, this clone turned up once. V and J are TRBV7-3 and TRBJ2-1, with TRBD1 identical over 11 bases. After removal of 2 bases from V and 9 bases from J, the junction contained 18 bases not matched to a gene. The CDR3 has 19 amino acids. The V gene's germline CDR1 is SGHTA and CDR2 FQGTGA. CDR3 sequence reads: CASSLWGAAGDRGMVEQFF. The CDR3 DNA sequence: TGTGCCAGCAGCTTATGGGGCGCCGCGGGGGACAGGGGGATGGTTGAGCAGTTCTTC.

This chain uses TRBV27 with TRBJ2-7, with D possibly being TRBD1 (5 bases). The germline CDR1 and CDR2 sequences are MNHEY and SMNVEV (reference sequence). With 2 bases removed from V and 1 base from J, the gap between germline ends came to 6 bases. The CDR3 extends over 13 amino acids. This CDR3 is CASSLQGSYEQYF. The CDR3 DNA follows: TGTGCCAGCAGTTTACAGGGTTCCTACGAGCAGTACTTC.

The chain carries TRBV19 and TRBJ2-1; 8 positions agree with TRBD2. With V trimmed by 6 bases and J by 2 bases, 6 bases remained unmatched. The CDR3 consists of 15 residues. Germline-derived CDR1 and CDR2 are LNHDA and SQIVND (reference sequence). CDR3 sequence: CASSRGGTPYNEQFF. DNA of the CDR3: TGTGCCAGTAGCCGCGGGGGGACCCCCTACAATGAGCAGTTCTTC.

The chain couples TRBV6-1 to TRBJ1-3; no definite D call. Germline values: CDR1 MNHNS, CDR2 SASEGT. This CDR3 comprises 15 residues. V was pared by 4 bases and J by 0 bases, with 10 bases between. CDR3 amino acids: CASSGGFNSGNTIYF. In nucleotides, the CDR3 is TGTGCCAGCAGTGGCGGTTTTAACTCTGGAAACACCATATATTTT.

The chain has TRBV6-6 and TRBJ1-1; TRBD1 matches at 11 bases. Germline trimming cut 5 bases from V and 6 bases from J; bases unmatched to any gene: 8. The CDR3 loop spans 15 amino acids. The germline gives CDR1 MNHNY, CDR2 SVGAGI (reference sequence). CDR3: CASSPGGQGASEAFF. The DNA for the CDR3 is TGTGCCAGCAGTCCGGGTGGACAGGGGGCCTCTGAAGCTTTCTTT.

The genes are TRBV27 and TRBJ2-7; D may be TRBD1 (6 bases). Trimming stripped 2 bases from V and 9 bases from J, with 17 bases between. CDR3 size: 14 residues. Germline CDR1 reads MNHEY; CDR2 reads SMNVEV (reference sequence). CDR3 protein: CASSLETGLGGQYF. Written as DNA, the CDR3 is TGTGCCAGCAGTTTAGAGACAGGTCTTGGGGGGCAGTACTTC.

The chain employs TRBV29-1 and TRBJ2-5, with a tentative D call TRBD1 (5 bases). The V end was cut by 8 bases, the J end by 2 bases, with 15 bases between. Per the germline V gene, CDR1 is SQVTM and CDR2 is ANQGSEA. This CDR3 has 13 amino acids. This CDR3 reads CSFSLGPQETQYF. In nucleotides, the CDR3 is TGCAGCTTCTCCTTGGGGCCACAAGAGACCCAGTACTTC.

This sequence joins TRBV11-2 and TRBJ2-7, with D unresolved. With 6 bases removed from V and 2 bases from J, the gap between germline ends came to 11 bases. The CDR3 has 13 amino acids. CDR1 and CDR2 from the germline V gene are SGHAT and FQNNGV. CDR3 loop: CASSPKSTYEQYF. In nucleotides, the CDR3 is TGTGCCAGCAGTCCCAAATCCACCTACGAGCAGTACTTC.